Included here is one T cell receptor (beta chain) sequence, with context. Recruitment covered about 25 US areas and drew participants whose ages spanned roughly 18 to 89 years. Donors in Cohort 3 who had recovered were those with two negative PCRs, healthcare professional clearance, or resolution of their symptoms. This specimen belongs to a study of blood T cell repertoires in COVID-19. At the level of the study: Whether acute or convalescent, the COVID-19 samples came from the United States, Italy and Spain.

Some clones are missing from TCRdb's copy, which holds only in-frame ones; the method was immunoSEQ multiplex PCR. The sample has about 46,000 clones, approximately 86% seen once. Germline V CDR1 and CDR2: MDHEN, SYDVKM. Trimming shortened V by 2 bases and J by 0 bases, and 4 bases separated the two germline ends. The CDR3 loop spans 13 amino acids. Sequenced material: PBMCs or T cells enriched from blood (not recorded which). The chain couples TRBV28 to TRBJ1-2; D unclear. This receptor was obtained from a woman aged 45 to 65 who had recovered from COVID-19. This CDR3 reads CASSLLANYGYTF. The CDR3 DNA sequence: TGTGCCAGCAGTTTACTAGCTAACTATGGCTACACCTTC.